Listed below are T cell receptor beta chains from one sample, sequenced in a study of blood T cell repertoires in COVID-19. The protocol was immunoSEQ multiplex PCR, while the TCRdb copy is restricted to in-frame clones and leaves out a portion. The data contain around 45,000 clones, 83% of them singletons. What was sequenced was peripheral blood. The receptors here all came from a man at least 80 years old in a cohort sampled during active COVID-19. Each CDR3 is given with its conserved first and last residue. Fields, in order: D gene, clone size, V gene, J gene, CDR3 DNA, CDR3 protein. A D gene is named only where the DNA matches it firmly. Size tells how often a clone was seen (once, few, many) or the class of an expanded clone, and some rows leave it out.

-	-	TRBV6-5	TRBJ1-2	TGTGCCAGCAGTCCCCCCGTCGGTGGCTACACCTTC	CASSPPVGGYTF
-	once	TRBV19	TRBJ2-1	TGTGCCAGTAGTAGACGGGGGGCCCGGGTTGAGCAGTTCTTC	CASSRRGARVEQFF
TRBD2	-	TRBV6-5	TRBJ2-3	TGTGCCAGCAGTTCGGGGGGCCTAGCGGGTGCGGCGTCGCAGTATTTT	CASSSGGLAGAASQYF
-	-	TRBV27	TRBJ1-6	TGTGCCAGCAGCGCCGACGGGGAAGTCATCGATAATTCACCCCTCCACTTT	CASSADGEVIDNSPLHF
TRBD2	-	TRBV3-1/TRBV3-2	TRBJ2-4	TGTGCCAGCAGCCAAGGGGGCGGGGGTATTGCCAAAAACATTCAGTACTTC	CASSQGGGGIAKNIQYF
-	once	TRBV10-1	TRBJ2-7	TGCGCCAGCAGTGAAGCAGGGGACCACGAGCAGTACTTC	CASSEAGDHEQYF
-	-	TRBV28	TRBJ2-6	TGTGCCAGCAGTCCCCGGCAGGGTACTTTCTCTGGGGCCAACGTCCTGACTTTC	CASSPRQGTFSGANVLTF
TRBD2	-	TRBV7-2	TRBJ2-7	TGTGCCAGCAGCCTGGGACTAGCGGGGCCCTACGAGCAGTACTTC	CASSLGLAGPYEQYF
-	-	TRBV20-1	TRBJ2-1	TGCAGTGCTAGCAGGGATTCCGAGCAGTTCTTC	CSASRDSEQFF
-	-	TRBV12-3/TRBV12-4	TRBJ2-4	TGTGCCAGCAGTCAGGGTGGCAAAAACATTCAGTACTTC	CASSQGGKNIQYF
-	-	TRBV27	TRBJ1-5	TGTGCCAGCAGTTTACCCTTCCCCAGACCTGAGGAGCAGCCCCAGCATTTT	CASSLPFPRPEEQPQHF
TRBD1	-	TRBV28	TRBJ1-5	TGTGCCAGCAGTTCCACCGGGACAGGGTTCGAGCCCCAGCATTTT	CASSSTGTGFEPQHF
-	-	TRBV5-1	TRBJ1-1	TGCGCCAGCAGCTTGGAGCTGGGGCGCACTGAAGCTTTCTTT	CASSLELGRTEAFF
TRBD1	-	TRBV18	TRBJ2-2	TGTGCCAGCTCACCCCAGAGGACAGGGGGCGGCCTTCGGATCACCGGGGAGCTGTTTTTT	CASSPQRTGGGLRITGELFF
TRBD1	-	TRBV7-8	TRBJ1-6	TGTGCCAGCAGCTCCACCAACAGGGGTAGCTCACCCCTCCACTTT	CASSSTNRGSSPLHF
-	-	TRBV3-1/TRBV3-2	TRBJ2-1	TGTGCCAGCATCGGAGTTTACAATGAGCAGTTCTTC	CASIGVYNEQFF
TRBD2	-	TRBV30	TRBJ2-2	TGTGCCTGTCCACCGGGACTAGCGAACACCGGGGAGCTGTTTTTT	CACPPGLANTGELFF
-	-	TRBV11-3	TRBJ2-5	TGTGCCAGCAGCCCTACCACAGGGGAGACCCAGTACTTC	CASSPTTGETQYF
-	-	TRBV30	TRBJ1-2	TGTGCCTCACGGCAGGGCAGGGTCTATGGCTACACCTTC	CASRQGRVYGYTF
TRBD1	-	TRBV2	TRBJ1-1	TGTGCCAGCACCTGGGACAGGGAAAACACTGAAGCTTTCTTT	CASTWDRENTEAFF
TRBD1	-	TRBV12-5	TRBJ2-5	TGTGCTAGTGGTACGGGACAGACCCTGTACTTC	CASGTGQTLYF
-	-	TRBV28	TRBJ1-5	TGTGCCAGCAGTTCCTGGGGGTCGGGGGTTCAGCCCCAGCATTTT	CASSSWGSGVQPQHF
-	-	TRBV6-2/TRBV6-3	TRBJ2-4	TGTGCCAGCAGTTACTCGGGGTCCCATGGAGGCATTCAGTACTTC	CASSYSGSHGGIQYF
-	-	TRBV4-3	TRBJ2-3	TGCGCCAGCAGCCAAGGCTGGACTAGCACAGATACGCAGTATTTT	CASSQGWTSTDTQYF
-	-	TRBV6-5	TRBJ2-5	TGTGCCAGCAGTCCCAAAGAGACCCAGTACTTC	CASSPKETQYF
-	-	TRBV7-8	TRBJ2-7	TGTGCCAGCAGCTTAGCAACAGGGCCGTACGAGCAGTACTTC	CASSLATGPYEQYF
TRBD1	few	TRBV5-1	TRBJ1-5	TGCGCCAGCAGCCCGGGACAGGGGAGATATCAGCCCCAGCATTTT	CASSPGQGRYQPQHF
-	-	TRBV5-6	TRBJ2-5	TGTGCCAGCAGCCGGGGGGCTCAAGAGACCCAGTACTTC	CASSRGAQETQYF
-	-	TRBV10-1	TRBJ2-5	TGCGCCAGCAGTGACCGGGACACCCAAGAGACCCAGTACTTC	CASSDRDTQETQYF
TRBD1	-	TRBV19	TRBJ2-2	TGTGCCAGTAGAATAATAACAGGGGACAACACCGGGGAGCTGTTTTTT	CASRIITGDNTGELFF
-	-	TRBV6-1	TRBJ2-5	TGTGCCAGCAGTGAAGCGCTGGGAGGAAGCCACAGGTTTGGGGGGACCCAGTACTTC	CASSEALGGSHRFGGTQYF
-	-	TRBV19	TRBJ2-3	TGTGCCAGTAGTAGTAGAGCAGATACGCAGTATTTT	CASSSRADTQYF
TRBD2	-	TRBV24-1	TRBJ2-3	TGTGCCACCAGTGATTTGCATAGCGGGGGTTCGGATACGCAGTATTTT	CATSDLHSGGSDTQYF
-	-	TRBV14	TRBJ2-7	TGTGCCAGCAGCCAAGCACGGAGCGAGCAGTACTTC	CASSQARSEQYF
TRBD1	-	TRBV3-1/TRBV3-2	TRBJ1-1	TGTGCCAGCAGCCAAGACCCGGGGACAGTGAACACTGAAGCTTTCTTT	CASSQDPGTVNTEAFF
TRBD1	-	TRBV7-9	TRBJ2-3	TGTGCCAGCAGCGCGGCAAAGGGACAGGCGTTTCCAGATACGCAGTATTTT	CASSAAKGQAFPDTQYF
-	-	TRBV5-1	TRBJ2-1	TGCGCCAGCAGCTTGCTGGGGAGCTCCTACAATGAGCAGTTCTTC	CASSLLGSSYNEQFF
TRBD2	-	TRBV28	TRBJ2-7	TGTGCCAGCAATGCTCTAGCGGGGGGGGAGCAGTACTTC	CASNALAGGEQYF
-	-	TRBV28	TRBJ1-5	TGTGCCAGCACTATTAGGCGCGACAGTAGCCCTATTAGCAATCAGCCCCAGCATTTT	CASTIRRDSSPISNQPQHF
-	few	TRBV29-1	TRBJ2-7	TGCAGCGTTGGGGGGGTGGCCTACGAGCAGTACTTC	CSVGGVAYEQYF
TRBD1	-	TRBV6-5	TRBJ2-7	TGTGCCAGCAGTCCGGACAGGGTACGGTCCGAGCAGTACTTC	CASSPDRVRSEQYF
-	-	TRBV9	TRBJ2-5	TGTGCCAGCAGCGTAGATTCAGGGGGGGAGACCCAGTACTTC	CASSVDSGGETQYF
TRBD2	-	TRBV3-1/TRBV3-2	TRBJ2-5	TGTGCCAGCAGCCAAGTAGCGGGGGGGCGAGAGACCCAGTACTTC	CASSQVAGGRETQYF
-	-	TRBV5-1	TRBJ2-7	TGCGCCAGCAGCTTGGCCTCTTCCTTATACGAGCAGTACTTC	CASSLASSLYEQYF
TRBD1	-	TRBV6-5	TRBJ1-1	TGTGCCAGCAAACCGCCCGGACAGGGGGAGACTGAAGCTTTCTTT	CASKPPGQGETEAFF
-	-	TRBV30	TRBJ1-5	TGTGCCTGGAGTGCGAAAAGGGGACAGCCCCAGCATTTT	CAWSAKRGQPQHF
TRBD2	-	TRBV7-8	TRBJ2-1	TGTGCCAGCACCAGACTAGCGGGAGGGTCCTCCTACAATGAGCAGTTCTTC	CASTRLAGGSSYNEQFF
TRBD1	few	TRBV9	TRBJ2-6	TGTGCCAGCAGCACGACAGGGTCTGGGGCCAACGTCCTGACTTTC	CASSTTGSGANVLTF
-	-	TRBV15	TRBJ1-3	TGTGCCACCAGCCGAGAGAAGGGGGGGAACACCATATATTTT	CATSREKGGNTIYF
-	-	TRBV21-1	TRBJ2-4	TGTGCCAGCAGCCTCCGACAGGGTTGGACCAAAAACATTCAGTACTTC	CASSLRQGWTKNIQYF
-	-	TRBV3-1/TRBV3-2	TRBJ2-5	TGTGCCAGCAGTGTCGGTTCAGAGACCCAGTACTTC	CASSVGSETQYF
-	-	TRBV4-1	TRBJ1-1	TGCGCCAGCAGCCAAGTCGCAGGGCCGAACACTGAAGCTTTCTTT	CASSQVAGPNTEAFF
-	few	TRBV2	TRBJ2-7	TGTGCCAGCAGCGCAACCCAGGGGGGCTACGAGCAGTACTTC	CASSATQGGYEQYF
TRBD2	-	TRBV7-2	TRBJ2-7	TGTGCCAGCAGCTTAGCGGCGGGGGGTCCCCCCTACGAGCAGTACTTC	CASSLAAGGPPYEQYF
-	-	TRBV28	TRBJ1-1	TGTGCCAGCAGCCAGTTAATGAACACTGAAGCTTTCTTT	CASSQLMNTEAFF
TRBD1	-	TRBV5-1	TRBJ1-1	TGCGCCAGCAGCTTGGGGGACAGGGGGCTGACTGAAGCTTTCTTT	CASSLGDRGLTEAFF